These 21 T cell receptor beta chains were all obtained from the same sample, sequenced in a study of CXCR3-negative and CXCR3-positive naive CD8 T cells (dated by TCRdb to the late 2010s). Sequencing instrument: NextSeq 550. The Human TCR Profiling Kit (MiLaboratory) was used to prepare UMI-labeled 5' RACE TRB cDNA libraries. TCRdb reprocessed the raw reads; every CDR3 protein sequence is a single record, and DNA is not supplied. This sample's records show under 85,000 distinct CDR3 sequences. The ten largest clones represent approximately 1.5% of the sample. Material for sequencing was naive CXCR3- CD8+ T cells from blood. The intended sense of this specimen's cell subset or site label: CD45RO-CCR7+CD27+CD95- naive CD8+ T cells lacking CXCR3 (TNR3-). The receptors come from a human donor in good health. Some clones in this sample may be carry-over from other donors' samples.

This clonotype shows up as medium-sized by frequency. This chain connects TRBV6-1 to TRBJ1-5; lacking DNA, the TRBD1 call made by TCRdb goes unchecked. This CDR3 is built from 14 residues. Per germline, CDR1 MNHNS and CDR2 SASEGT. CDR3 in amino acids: CASSGAGGNQPQHF.

This CDR3 reads CASSWTSGSPEQYF. The chain joins TRBV7-9 to TRBJ2-7; TCRdb gives TRBD2 as the D gene, but with no DNA this cannot be confirmed. Germline-derived CDR1 and CDR2 are SEHNR and FQNEAQ (reference sequence). This CDR3 is built from 14 residues.

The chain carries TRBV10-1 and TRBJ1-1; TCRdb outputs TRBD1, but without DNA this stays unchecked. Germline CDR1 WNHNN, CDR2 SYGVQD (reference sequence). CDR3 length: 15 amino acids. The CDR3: CASSESTGGNTEAFF.

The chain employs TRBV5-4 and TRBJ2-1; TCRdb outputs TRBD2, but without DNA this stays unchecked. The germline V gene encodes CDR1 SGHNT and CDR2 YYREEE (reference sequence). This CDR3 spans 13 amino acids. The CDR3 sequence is CASSPLADNEQFF.

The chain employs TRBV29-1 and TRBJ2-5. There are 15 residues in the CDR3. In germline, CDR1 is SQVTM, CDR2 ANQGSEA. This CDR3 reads CSVDRLTGNQETQYF.

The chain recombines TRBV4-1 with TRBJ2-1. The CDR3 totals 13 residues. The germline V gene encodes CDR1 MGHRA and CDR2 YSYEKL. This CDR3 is CASSLFSYNEQFF.

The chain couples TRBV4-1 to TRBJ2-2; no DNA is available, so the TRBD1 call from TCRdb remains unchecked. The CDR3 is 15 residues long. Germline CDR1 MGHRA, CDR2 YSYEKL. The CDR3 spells CASSQTGAGTGELFF.

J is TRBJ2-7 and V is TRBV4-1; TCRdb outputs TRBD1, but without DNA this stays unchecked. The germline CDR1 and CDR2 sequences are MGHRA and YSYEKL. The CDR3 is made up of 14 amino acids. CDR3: CASSPTGAGYEQYF.

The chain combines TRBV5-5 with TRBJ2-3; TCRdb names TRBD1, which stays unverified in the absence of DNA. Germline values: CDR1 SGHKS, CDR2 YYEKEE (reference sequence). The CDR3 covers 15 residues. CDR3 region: CASSALDRSTDTQYF.

This CDR3 is CSVVGFGTDSYYEQYF. The chain is built from TRBV29-1 and TRBJ2-7; with no DNA, the TCRdb D assignment of TRBD1 cannot be verified. Germline V gene data show CDR1 as SQVTM and CDR2 as ANQGSEA. The CDR3 loop spans 16 amino acids.

This chain's CDR3 is CASRFYRDEQFF. The rearrangement joins TRBV28 to TRBJ2-1; the TCRdb call, TRBD1, lacks DNA for checking. Germline CDR1 reads MDHEN; CDR2 reads SYDVKM. This CDR3 is 12 amino acids long.

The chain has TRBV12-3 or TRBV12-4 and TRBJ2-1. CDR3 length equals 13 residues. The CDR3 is CASSLGRYNEQFF.

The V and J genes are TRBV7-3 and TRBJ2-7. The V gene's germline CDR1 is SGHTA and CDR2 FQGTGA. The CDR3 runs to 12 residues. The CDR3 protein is CASSPQIREQYF.

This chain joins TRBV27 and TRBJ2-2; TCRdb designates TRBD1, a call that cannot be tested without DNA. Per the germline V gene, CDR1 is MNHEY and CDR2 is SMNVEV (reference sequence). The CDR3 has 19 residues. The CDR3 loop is CASSLLARGVNANTGELFF.

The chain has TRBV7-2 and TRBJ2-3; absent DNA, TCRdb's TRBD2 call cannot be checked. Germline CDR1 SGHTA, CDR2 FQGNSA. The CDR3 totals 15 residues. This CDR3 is CASSLLAGFTDTQYF.

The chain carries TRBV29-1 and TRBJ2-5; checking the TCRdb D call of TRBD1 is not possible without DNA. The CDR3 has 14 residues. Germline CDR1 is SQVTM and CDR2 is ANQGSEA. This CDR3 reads CSAHRANGGETQYF.

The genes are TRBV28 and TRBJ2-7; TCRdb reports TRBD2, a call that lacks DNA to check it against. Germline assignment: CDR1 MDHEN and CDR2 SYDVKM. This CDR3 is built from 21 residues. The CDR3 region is CASSPSIPQGLAGVRPYEQYF. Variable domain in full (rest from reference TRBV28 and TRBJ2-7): DVKVTQSSRYLVKRTGEKVFLECVQDMDHENMFWYRQDPGLGLRLIYFSYDVKMKEKGDIPEGYSVSREKKERFSLILESASTNQTSMYLCASSPSIPQGLAGVRPYEQYFGPGTRLTVT.

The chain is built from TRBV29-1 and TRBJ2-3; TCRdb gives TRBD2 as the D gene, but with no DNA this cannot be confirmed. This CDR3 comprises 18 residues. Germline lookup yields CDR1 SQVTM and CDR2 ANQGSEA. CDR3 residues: CSVDRAAGEWAGTDTQYF.

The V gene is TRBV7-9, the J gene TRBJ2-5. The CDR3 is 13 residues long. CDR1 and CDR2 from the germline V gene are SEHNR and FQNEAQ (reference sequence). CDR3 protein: CASSTSTQETQYF.

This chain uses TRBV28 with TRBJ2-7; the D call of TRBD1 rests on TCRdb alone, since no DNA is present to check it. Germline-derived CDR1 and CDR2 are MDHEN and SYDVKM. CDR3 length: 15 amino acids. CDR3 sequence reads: CASSLRGPVSYEQYF.

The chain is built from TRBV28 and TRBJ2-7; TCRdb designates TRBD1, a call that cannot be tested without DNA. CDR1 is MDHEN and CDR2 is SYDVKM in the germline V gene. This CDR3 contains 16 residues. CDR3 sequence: CASSPLTGTVPHEQYF.